The clone carrying this T cell receptor beta chain was seen a handful of times. The data originate from a study of cytomegalovirus exposure and HLA in healthy donors. Primers included in the PCR were 60 Vbeta and 13 Jbeta primers. TCRdb's copy holds only in-frame clones and misses some; the assay was immunoSEQ multiplex PCR. Of 120,000 to 150,000 clones listed, about four fifths were seen once; the top ten hold 3% to 3.5%. The CDR3 sequence is 15 residues long. Losses at the gene ends were 4 bases for V and 3 bases for J; bases not matched to a gene: 9. Germline CDR1 is SGHRS and CDR2 is YFSETQ. The V gene is TRBV5-1, the J gene TRBJ2-7; 8 bases map to TRBD2. Sequenced sample: PBMCs. The sequence came from a man aged 18 to 30 in good health and CMV-seropositive. As DNA, the CDR3 is TGCGCCAGCAGCATCGGGGGGGCAGGAGGCTACGAGCAGTACTTC. As protein: CASSIGGAGGYEQYF.